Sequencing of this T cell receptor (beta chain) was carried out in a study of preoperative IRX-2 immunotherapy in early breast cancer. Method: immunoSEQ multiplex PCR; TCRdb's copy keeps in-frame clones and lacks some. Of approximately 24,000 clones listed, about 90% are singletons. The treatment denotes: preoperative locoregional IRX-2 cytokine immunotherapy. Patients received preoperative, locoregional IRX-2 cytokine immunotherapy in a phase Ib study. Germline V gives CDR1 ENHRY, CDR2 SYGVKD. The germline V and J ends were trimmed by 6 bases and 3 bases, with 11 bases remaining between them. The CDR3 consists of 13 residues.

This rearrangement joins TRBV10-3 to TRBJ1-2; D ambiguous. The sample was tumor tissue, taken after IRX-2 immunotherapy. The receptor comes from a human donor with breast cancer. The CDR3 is CAIRLHGYYGYTF. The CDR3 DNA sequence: TGTGCCATCAGACTTCATGGATACTATGGCTACACCTTC.